In its sample, the clone carrying this TCR beta chain was seen a few times. Its target is not known. A junction end diverges from the germline sequence, so it may reflect a read error. These data are taken from a study of T cells after yellow fever vaccination. Study at large: Libraries from low-cell-number fractions were prepared with the SMART-Seq v4 Ultra Low Input RNA kit. The study's findings and limits: Reappearing after the booster were most of the clones from primary vaccination (around 96% CD4, roughly 86% CD8).

The CDR3 has 14 residues. The V gene's germline CDR1 is MNHEY and CDR2 SVGAGI. By 5'RACE template switching, TCR cDNA was produced, with a universal primer site and UMIs added in the process. TCRdb ran MiXCR on the 5' RACE reads and lists one entry per CDR3 protein. Among around 350,000 distinct CDR3 sequences listed, under 7.5% were seen once. The V call is TRBV6-5, the J call TRBJ2-7; possible D gene TRBD2, 6 bases. This clonotype originated in a man aged 25 to 40 who received the YFV17D yellow fever vaccine. The specimen was PBMCs, collected 5 days after the yellow fever booster vaccination. The DNA of the CDR3 is TGTCCCAGCAGTTTTGGTAGCGGCTCCTACGAGCAGTACTTC. Its translation: CPSSFGSGSYEQYF.